What follows are 15 T cell receptor beta chains derived from one specimen sequenced in a study of chemoradiotherapy in HPV16-positive cancers. Assay: immunoSEQ multiplex PCR; the TCRdb copy retains only in-frame clones and omits some. Counted here are fewer than 1,000 clones, around 93% occurring once; the ten biggest clones make up roughly 6%. This sample comprised tumor tissue, obtained from a patient who underwent chemoradiotherapy. These receptors all come from a human donor with HPV-associated anogenital cancer.

The chain recombines TRBV7-2 with TRBJ1-2, with D tentatively TRBD1 (5 bases). The CDR3 has 14 residues. In germline, CDR1 is SGHTA, CDR2 FQGNSA. V dropped 5 bases and J dropped 0 bases, with 10 bases sitting between them. The CDR3 DNA follows: TGTGCCAGCAGCCCGACAGCCTCTAACTATGGCTACACCTTC. Amino acid sequence: CASSPTASNYGYTF.

V and J are TRBV6-1 and TRBJ2-1, with TRBD2 matching 12 bases. The junction had 2 bases not matched to a gene; V was cut back by 1 base and J by 7 bases. The CDR3 sequence is 15 residues long. Germline CDR1 reads MNHNS; CDR2 reads SASEGT. The CDR3 region is CASSEGLAGGNEQFF. CDR3 DNA: TGTGCCAGCAGTGAAGGGCTAGCGGGGGGGAATGAGCAGTTCTTC.

The count of this clone is one. The chain recombines TRBV5-6 with TRBJ1-1, with 7 bases matching TRBD1. V shed 4 bases, J shed 8 bases, and the junction held 11 bases outside the gene matches. The CDR3 has 14 residues. Per the germline V gene, CDR1 is SGHDT and CDR2 is YYEEEE. The CDR3 is CASSRRAGGPEAFF. The CDR3 DNA is TGTGCCAGCAGCCGTAGGGCAGGGGGGCCCGAAGCTTTCTTT.

The chain is built from TRBV11-1 and TRBJ2-6; D is perhaps TRBD1 (6 bases). V lost 3 bases to trimming and J lost 4 bases, with 13 bases between them. Germline V gives CDR1 SGHAT, CDR2 FQDESV (reference sequence). The CDR3 is 16 amino acids. CDR3 loop: CASSFTGIPGANVLTF. CDR3 DNA sequence: TGTGCCAGCAGCTTTACAGGGATTCCCGGGGCCAACGTCCTGACTTTC.

The rearrangement links TRBV6-1 to TRBJ2-5; D may be TRBD2 (5 bases). Per the germline V gene, CDR1 is MNHNS and CDR2 is SASEGT. The CDR3 has 15 residues. Between the trimmed V and J ends, which lost 4 bases and 5 bases, there was a span of 17 bases. The CDR3 DNA reads TGTGCCAGCAGTGGCCCGGGCTTTGCGGGTGAGACCCAGTACTTC. Its protein is CASSGPGFAGETQYF.

This clone is termed hyperexpanded (1% or more). The genes are TRBV19 and TRBJ1-5; 10 bases are a match to TRBD1. Germline trimming cut 5 bases from V and 6 bases from J; bases unmatched to any gene: 10. Germline V gene lookup returns CDR1 LNHDA and CDR2 SQIVND (reference sequence). This CDR3 region has 16 residues. The CDR3 loop is CASSPVGQGLVQPQHF. In DNA, the CDR3 is TGTGCCAGTAGTCCCGTGGGACAGGGGTTAGTTCAGCCCCAGCATTTT.

The chain joins TRBV19 to TRBJ1-2; D not resolved. The V gene lost 3 bases and the J gene lost 5 bases, with 19 bases spanning the gap. This CDR3 is 16 amino acids long. Germline CDR1 LNHDA, CDR2 SQIVND (reference sequence). CDR3 sequence reads: CASSILDAGVPYGYTF. CDR3 bases: TGTGCCAGTAGTATCTTGGACGCAGGCGTACCTTATGGCTACACCTTC.

The rearrangement links TRBV5-5 to TRBJ2-5; D perhaps matches TRBD1 (8 bases). V lost 6 bases to trimming and J lost 4 bases, with 25 bases between them. Per the germline V gene, CDR1 is SGHKS and CDR2 is YYEKEE (reference sequence). This CDR3 region has 17 residues. CDR3 protein: CASNAIGQGGFGETQYF. DNA of the CDR3: TGTGCCAGCAACGCCATCGGACAGGGAGGGTTTGGAGAGACCCAGTACTTC.

This clone has just one count. The chain links TRBV6-1 to TRBJ2-5, with D perhaps assigned TRBD1 or TRBD2 (6 bases each). Germline CDR1 is MNHNS and CDR2 is SASEGT. The V end was cut by 1 base, the J end by 5 bases, with 14 bases between. The CDR3 sequence is 15 residues long. In DNA, the CDR3 is TGTGCCAGCAGTGAAGGGGACCTAGGGGGGGAGACCCAGTACTTC. Translating it yields CASSEGDLGGETQYF.

The chain employs TRBV5-1 and TRBJ1-2; D is unresolved. Germline V gene lookup returns CDR1 SGHRS and CDR2 YFSETQ. The CDR3 contains 14 residues. V was clipped by 5 bases and J by 4 bases, with 15 bases between them. The DNA of the CDR3 is TGCGCCAGCAGAAGCGCAGACCGGCCCTATGGCTACACCTTC. This sequence encodes CASRSADRPYGYTF.

This clone was counted once. The rearrangement links TRBV2 to TRBJ1-1; tentative D call: TRBD1 (6 bases). Germline-derived CDR1 and CDR2 are SNHLY and FYNNEI. V dropped 6 bases and J dropped 1 base, with 12 bases sitting between them. This CDR3 contains 14 residues. CDR3 loop: CASSQLQGNTEAFF. CDR3 DNA: TGTGCCAGCAGCCAATTACAGGGGAACACTGAAGCTTTCTTT.

The J gene is TRBJ1-1, the V gene TRBV7-9; the D gene is possibly TRBD1 (6 bases). Germline-derived CDR1 and CDR2 are SEHNR and FQNEAQ (reference sequence). This CDR3 is built from 15 residues. Trimming removed 5 bases from V and 4 bases from J, with 17 bases in between. This chain's CDR3 is CASSGGDRLGTEAFF. The CDR3 DNA reads TGTGCCAGCAGCGGCGGAGACAGGTTGGGCACTGAAGCTTTCTTT.

This chain joins TRBV6-1 and TRBJ2-6, with D tentatively TRBD1 (6 bases). Trimming pared 8 bases from V and 4 bases from J, leaving 12 bases between. In germline, CDR1 is MNHNS, CDR2 SASEGT. The CDR3 is 14 residues long. This CDR3 is CASQQGSGANVLTF. The CDR3, as DNA: TGTGCCAGCCAACAGGGATCAGGGGCCAACGTCCTGACTTTC.

The genes are TRBV2 and TRBJ1-4; 7 bases are shared with TRBD1. In germline, CDR1 is SNHLY, CDR2 FYNNEI. This CDR3 has 11 amino acids. V dropped 6 bases and J dropped 13; count of bases not matched to a gene: 5. The DNA of the CDR3 is TGTGCCAGCAGGGAACAGGGGATACTGTTTTTT. Its translation is CASREQGILFF.

The chain employs TRBV6-1 and TRBJ2-3; D is unresolved. CDR1 MNHNS and CDR2 SASEGT come from the germline V gene. V lost 3 bases and J 10 bases, leaving 14 bases between the germline ends. The CDR3 consists of 13 residues. CDR3 nucleotide sequence: TGTGCCAGCAGTGACGATGGGTTGTTTTCGCAGTATTTT. Protein sequence: CASSDDGLFSQYF.